Below are 11 T cell receptor beta chains sequenced from a single sample in a study of blood T cells in healthy people across ages (dated by TCRdb to between 2014 and 2016). Libraries came from 5' RACE. TCRdb lists the instrument as Illumina HiSeq 2500. The second PCR ran for about 6 to 12 cycles and used a J-beta primer mix along with a sample-barcoded 5' primer. TCRdb reprocessed the public reads (quality trimming at Q25 with fastp, clone calling with MiXCR) and kept in-frame beta chains. Identical CDR3 proteins give one entry, which carries the most common genes and DNA. The sample contains roughly 1,000,000 distinct CDR3 sequences, roughly a quarter of them found a single time. The top ten clones comprise about 0.8% of the sample. This sample also belongs to another study, concerning T cells of mothers and their children.

The sequenced material came from blood. Receptor source: a girl aged 2 to 9 in good health.

The rearrangement joins TRBV10-3 to TRBJ2-5; weak D call: TRBD2 (6 bases). The CDR3 runs to 13 residues. Germline CDR1 is ENHRY and CDR2 is SYGVKD. The V gene lost 4 bases and the J gene lost 3 bases, with 9 bases spanning the gap. The DNA for the CDR3 is TGTGCCATCAGTGCGGGCGGGGAAGAGACCCAGTACTTC. It is translated as CAISAGGEETQYF.

This clonotype was picked up a small number of times. V usage is TRBV7-9 and J usage is TRBJ2-7; D call uncertain. Trimming stripped 5 bases from V and 4 bases from J, with 9 bases between. CDR3 length: 12 residues. Germline V gives CDR1 SEHNR, CDR2 FQNEAQ (reference sequence). CDR3 sequence (DNA): TGTGCCAGCAGCCAATTTAAATACGAGCAGTACTTC. It is translated as CASSQFKYEQYF.

V is TRBV29-1 and J is TRBJ1-2; D unresolved. The CDR3 extends over 17 amino acids. Germline loops: CDR1 SQVTM, CDR2 ANQGSEA. V gave up 0 bases and J gave up 2 bases, with 19 bases separating them. The CDR3 sequence: CSVEDYALGTSNYGYTF. The CDR3, as DNA: TGCAGCGTTGAAGATTACGCCCTCGGCACCTCGAACTATGGCTACACCTTC.

This clonotype has only a few counts. The genes are TRBV20-1 and TRBJ1-2, with 8 bases fitting TRBD1. Unmatched junction bases numbered 6, after V lost 3 bases and J lost 3 bases. Germline lookup yields CDR1 DFQATT and CDR2 SNEGSKA (reference sequence). This CDR3 has 14 residues. CDR3 region: CSASAGQGDYGYTF. The DNA of the CDR3 is TGCAGTGCTAGTGCCGGACAGGGTGACTATGGCTACACCTTC.

The J gene is TRBJ2-7, the V gene TRBV4-3; 11 bases line up with TRBD1. The trim removed 5 bases at V and 5 bases at J, leaving 8 bases unmatched. The CDR3 extends over 15 amino acids. Per germline, CDR1 LGHNA and CDR2 YSLEER. CDR3 region: CASSYRTGGLDEQYF. The DNA for the CDR3 is TGCGCCAGCAGCTATCGGACAGGGGGCTTGGACGAGCAGTACTTC.

This clonotype was seen a handful of times. J is TRBJ2-4 and V is TRBV19; D is unresolved. The CDR3 is 15 amino acids. CDR1 and CDR2 from the germline V gene are LNHDA and SQIVND (reference sequence). V lost 3 bases and J 0 bases, leaving 9 bases between the germline ends. The CDR3 bases are TGTGCCAGTAGTATGCACAGAATAGCCAAAAACATTCAGTACTTC. As protein: CASSMHRIAKNIQYF.

The J gene is TRBJ2-5, the V gene TRBV18, with 9 bases identical to TRBD1. The V gene's germline CDR1 is KGHSH and CDR2 LQKENI. This CDR3 is built from 15 residues. Trimming took 6 bases from V and 1 from J; bases not matched to a gene: 6. CDR3 sequence (DNA): TGTGCCAGCTCCCGCGCGACAGGGGGCCAAGAGACCCAGTACTTC. Its translation: CASSRATGGQETQYF. Looking up the rest from reference TRBV18 and TRBJ2-5 gives the full variable domain: NAGVMQNPRHLVRRRGQEARLRCSPMKGHSHVYWYRQLPEEGLKFMVYLQKENIIDESGMPKERFSAEFPKEGPSILRIQQVVRGDSAAYFCASSRATGGQETQYFGPGTRLLVL.

The chain uses TRBV7-9 and TRBJ2-3; TRBD2 agrees at 10 bases. Germline CDR1 and CDR2: SEHNR and FQNEAQ (reference sequence). CDR3 length: 19 residues. V shed 4 bases and J 2 bases; nucleotides not matched to a gene: 15. The CDR3: CASSWNIAGGPDPTDTQYF. CDR3 coding DNA: TGTGCCAGCAGCTGGAATATAGCGGGGGGACCCGATCCCACAGATACGCAGTATTTT.

This clonotype showed up just a few times. The chain couples TRBV3-1 to TRBJ2-1; D possibly matches TRBD1 or TRBD2 (5 bases each). Trimming pared 0 bases from V and 4 bases from J, leaving 13 bases between. The CDR3 extends over 16 amino acids. The V gene's germline CDR1 is LGHDT and CDR2 YNNKEL (reference sequence). The CDR3 here is CASSQDRGVGYNEQFF. The CDR3, as DNA: TGTGCCAGCAGCCAAGATAGAGGGGTCGGATACAATGAGCAGTTCTTC.

V and J are TRBV12-3 or TRBV12-4 and TRBJ2-5; the match to TRBD2 covers 11 bases. The end of the DNA fits TRBJ2-1 better, so the J call may be wrong. There are 15 residues in the CDR3. CDR3 amino acids: CASSPTSGNYHEQFF. CDR3 nucleotide sequence: TGTGCCAGCAGCCCGACTAGCGGGAATTACCATGAGCAGTTCTTC.

The rearrangement uses TRBV4-1 and TRBJ2-7; TRBD1 is a possible D gene (5 bases). Germline CDR1 reads MGHRA; CDR2 reads YSYEKL. The V end lost 0 bases, the J end lost 12 bases, and 12 bases lay between the germline ends. The CDR3 covers 12 residues. The DNA of the CDR3 is TGCGCCAGCAGCCAAGAGGGGCCCCGACTGTACTTC. Translation gives CASSQEGPRLYF.